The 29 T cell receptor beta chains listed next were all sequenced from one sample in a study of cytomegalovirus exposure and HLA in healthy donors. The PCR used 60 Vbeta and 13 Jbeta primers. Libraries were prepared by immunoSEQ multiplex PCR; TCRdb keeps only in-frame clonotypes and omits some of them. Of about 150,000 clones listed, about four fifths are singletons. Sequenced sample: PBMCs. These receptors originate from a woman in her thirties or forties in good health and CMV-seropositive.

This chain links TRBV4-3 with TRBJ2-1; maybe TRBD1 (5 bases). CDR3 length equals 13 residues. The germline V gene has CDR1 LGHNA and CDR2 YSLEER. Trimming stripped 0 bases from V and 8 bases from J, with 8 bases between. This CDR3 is CASSQDRGYEQFF. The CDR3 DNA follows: TGCGCCAGCAGCCAAGATAGGGGATATGAGCAGTTCTTC.

The CDR3 protein is CASSPRTGYTYEQYF. The CDR3 region has the DNA TGTGCCAGCAGTCCTCGGACAGGGTATACCTACGAGCAGTACTTC. J is TRBJ2-7 and V is TRBV27; 8 bases agree with TRBD1. The ends lost 5 bases at V and 2 bases at J; junction bases unmatched: 8. The CDR3 is 15 residues long. Germline-derived CDR1 and CDR2 are MNHEY and SMNVEV (reference sequence).

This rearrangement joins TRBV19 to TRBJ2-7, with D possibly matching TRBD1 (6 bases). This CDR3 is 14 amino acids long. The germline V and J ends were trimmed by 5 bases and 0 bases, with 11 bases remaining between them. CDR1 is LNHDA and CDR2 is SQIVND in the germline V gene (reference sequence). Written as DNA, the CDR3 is TGTGCCAGTAGTTGGCAGGGGAACTCCTACGAGCAGTACTTC. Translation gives CASSWQGNSYEQYF.

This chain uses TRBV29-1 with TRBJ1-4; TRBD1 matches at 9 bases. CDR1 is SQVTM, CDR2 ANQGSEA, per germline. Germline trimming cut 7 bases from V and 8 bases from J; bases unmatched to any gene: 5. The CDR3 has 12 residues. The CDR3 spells CSAGTGWEKLFF. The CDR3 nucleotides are TGCAGCGCTGGGACAGGGTGGGAAAAACTGTTTTTT.

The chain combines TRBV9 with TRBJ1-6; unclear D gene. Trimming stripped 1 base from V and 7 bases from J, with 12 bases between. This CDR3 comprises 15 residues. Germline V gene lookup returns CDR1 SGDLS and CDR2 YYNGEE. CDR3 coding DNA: TGTGCCAGCAGCGTATTGGGCCAGGCAAATTCACCCCTCCACTTT. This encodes CASSVLGQANSPLHF.

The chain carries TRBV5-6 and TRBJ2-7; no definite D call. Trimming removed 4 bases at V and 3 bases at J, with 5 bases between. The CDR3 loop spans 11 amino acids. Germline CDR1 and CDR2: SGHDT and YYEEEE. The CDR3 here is CASSLNYEQYF. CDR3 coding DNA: TGTGCCAGCAGCCTAAACTACGAGCAGTACTTC.

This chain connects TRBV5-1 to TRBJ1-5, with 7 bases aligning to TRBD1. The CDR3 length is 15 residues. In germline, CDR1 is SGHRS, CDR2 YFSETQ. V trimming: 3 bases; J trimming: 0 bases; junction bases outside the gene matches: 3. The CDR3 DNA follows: TGCGCCAGCAGCTCAACAGGGGATAGCAATCAGCCCCAGCATTTT. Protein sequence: CASSSTGDSNQPQHF.

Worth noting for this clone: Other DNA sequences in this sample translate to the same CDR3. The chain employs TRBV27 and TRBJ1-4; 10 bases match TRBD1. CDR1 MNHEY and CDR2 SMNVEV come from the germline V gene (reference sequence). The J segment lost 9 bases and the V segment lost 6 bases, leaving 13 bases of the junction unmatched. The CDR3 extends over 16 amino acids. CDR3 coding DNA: TGTGCCAGCAGCTGGGGTTCTACGGGACAGGGGAAAAAACTGTTTTTT. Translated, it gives CASSWGSTGQGKKLFF.

The DNA of the CDR3 is TGTGCCAGCAGGACGGGCACCCACAGAACTAGTGGCTACACCTTC. Translated, it gives CASRTGTHRTSGYTF. The V gene is TRBV6-5, the J gene TRBJ1-2; D gene unclear. The CDR3 sequence is 15 residues long. Germline V CDR1 and CDR2: MNHEY, SVGAGI. V gave up 6 bases and J gave up 7 bases, with 21 bases separating them.

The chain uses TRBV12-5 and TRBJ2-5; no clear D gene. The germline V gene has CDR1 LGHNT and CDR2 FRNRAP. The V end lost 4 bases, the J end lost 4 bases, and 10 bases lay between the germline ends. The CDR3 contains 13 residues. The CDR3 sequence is CASGSDTLETQYF. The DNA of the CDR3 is TGTGCTAGTGGTTCCGATACTTTAGAGACCCAGTACTTC.

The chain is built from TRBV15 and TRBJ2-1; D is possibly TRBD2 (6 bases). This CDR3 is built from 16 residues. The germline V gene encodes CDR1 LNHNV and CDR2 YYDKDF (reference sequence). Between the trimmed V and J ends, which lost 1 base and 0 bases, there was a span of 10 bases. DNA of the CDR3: TGTGCCACCAGCAGAGGTCGGACTATCTCCTACAATGAGCAGTTCTTC. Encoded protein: CATSRGRTISYNEQFF. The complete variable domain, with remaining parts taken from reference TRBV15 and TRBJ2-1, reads DAMVIQNPRYQVTQFGKPVTLSCSQTLNHNVMYWYQQKSSQAPKLLFHYYDKDFNNEADTPDNFQSRRPNTSFCFLDIRSPGLGDTAMYLCATSRGRTISYNEQFFGPGTRLTVL.

CDR3 sequence reads: CASSTSIGQGAVQPQHF. The CDR3 bases are TGTGCCAGCAGTACCTCGATAGGGCAGGGGGCTGTTCAGCCCCAGCATTTT. V is TRBV28 and J is TRBJ1-5, with 8 bases that match TRBD1. After removal of 5 bases from V and 6 bases from J, the junction contained 15 bases not matched to a gene. CDR3 size: 17 residues. Germline CDR1 reads MDHEN; CDR2 reads SYDVKM.

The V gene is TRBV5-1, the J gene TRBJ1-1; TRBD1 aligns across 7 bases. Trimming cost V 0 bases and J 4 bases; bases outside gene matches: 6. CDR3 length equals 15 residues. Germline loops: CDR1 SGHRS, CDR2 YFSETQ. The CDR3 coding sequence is TGCGCCAGCAGCTTGGCTCAGGGGGGAAGCACTGAAGCTTTCTTT. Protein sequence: CASSLAQGGSTEAFF. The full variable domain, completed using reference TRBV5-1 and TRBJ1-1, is KAGVTQTPRYLIKTRGQQVTLSCSPISGHRSVSWYQQTPGQGLQFLFEYFSETQRNKGNFPGRFSGRQFSNSRSEMNVSTLELGDSALYLCASSLAQGGSTEAFFGQGTRLTVV.

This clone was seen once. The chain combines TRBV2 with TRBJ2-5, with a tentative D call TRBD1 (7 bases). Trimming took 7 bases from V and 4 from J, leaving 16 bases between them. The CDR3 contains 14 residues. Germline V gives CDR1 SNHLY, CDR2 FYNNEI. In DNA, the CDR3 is TGTGCCAGCACTAGGGCAGGGGGGAGAGAGACCCAGTACTTC. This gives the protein CASTRAGGRETQYF.

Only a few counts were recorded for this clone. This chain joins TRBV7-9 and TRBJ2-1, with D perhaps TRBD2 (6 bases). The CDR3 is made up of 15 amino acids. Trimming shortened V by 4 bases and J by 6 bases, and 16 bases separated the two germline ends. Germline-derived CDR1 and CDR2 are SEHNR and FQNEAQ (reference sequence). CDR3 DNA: TGTGCCAGCAGCTATTCCGGGACTCCTGTCAATGAGCAGTTCTTC. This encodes CASSYSGTPVNEQFF.

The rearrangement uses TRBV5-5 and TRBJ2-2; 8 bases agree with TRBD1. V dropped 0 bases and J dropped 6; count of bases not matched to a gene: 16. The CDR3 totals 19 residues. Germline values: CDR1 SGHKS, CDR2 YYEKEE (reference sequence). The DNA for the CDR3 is TGTGCCAGCAGCTTGGGTTATGGATCAGGGGGCGTTTATCCCGGGGAGCTGTTTTTT. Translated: CASSLGYGSGGVYPGELFF.

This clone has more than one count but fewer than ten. The CDR3 reads CASSMDRDSPLHF. The CDR3 bases are TGTGCCAGCAGTATGGACAGGGATTCACCCCTCCACTTT. V gene TRBV5-4 combines with J gene TRBJ1-6; 8 bases line up with TRBD1. With V trimmed by 5 bases and J by 8 bases, 3 bases remained unmatched. CDR3 size: 13 residues. Germline CDR1 reads SGHNT; CDR2 reads YYREEE (reference sequence). Looking up the rest from reference TRBV5-4 and TRBJ1-6 gives the full variable domain: ETGVTQSPTHLIKTRGQQVTLRCSSQSGHNTVSWYQQALGQGPQFIFQYYREEENGRGNFPPRFSGLQFPNYSSELNVNALELDDSALYLCASSMDRDSPLHFGNGTRLTVT.

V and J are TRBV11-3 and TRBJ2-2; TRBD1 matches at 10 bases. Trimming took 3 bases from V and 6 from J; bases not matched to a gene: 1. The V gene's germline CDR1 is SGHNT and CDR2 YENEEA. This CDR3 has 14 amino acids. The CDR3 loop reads CASSFGQGAGELFF. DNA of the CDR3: TGTGCCAGCAGCTTCGGACAGGGGGCCGGGGAGCTGTTTTTT.

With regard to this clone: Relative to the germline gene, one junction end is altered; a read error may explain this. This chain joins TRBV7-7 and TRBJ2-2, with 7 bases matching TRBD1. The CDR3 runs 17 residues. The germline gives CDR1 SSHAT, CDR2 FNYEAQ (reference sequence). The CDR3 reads CASSLKSGTVNTGELFF. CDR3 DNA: TGTGCTAGCAGCTTAAAATCCGGGACAGTCAACACCGGGGAGCTGTTTTTT.

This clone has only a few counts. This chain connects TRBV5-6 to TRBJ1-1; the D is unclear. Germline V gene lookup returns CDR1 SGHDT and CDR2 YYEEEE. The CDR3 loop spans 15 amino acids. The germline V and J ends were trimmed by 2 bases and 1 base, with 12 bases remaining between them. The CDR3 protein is CASSFLRAGNTEAFF. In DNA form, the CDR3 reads TGTGCCAGCAGCTTTTTGCGGGCAGGGAACACTGAAGCTTTCTTT.

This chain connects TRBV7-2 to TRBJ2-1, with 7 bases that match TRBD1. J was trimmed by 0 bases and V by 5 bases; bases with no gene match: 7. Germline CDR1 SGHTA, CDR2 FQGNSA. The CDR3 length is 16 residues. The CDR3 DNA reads TGTGCCAGCAGCCGACAGGGAAGAAGCTCCTACAATGAGCAGTTCTTC. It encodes CASSRQGRSSYNEQFF. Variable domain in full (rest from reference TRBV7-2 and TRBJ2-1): GAGVSQSPSNKVTEKGKDVELRCDPISGHTALYWYRQSLGQGLEFLIYFQGNSAPDKSGLPSDRFSAERTGGSVSTLTIQRTQQEDSAVYLCASSRQGRSSYNEQFFGPGTRLTVL.

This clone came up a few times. CDR3 protein: CASSQAGGRRNEQFF. In DNA form, the CDR3 reads TGTGCCAGCAGCCAGGCAGGGGGGCGGAGGAATGAGCAGTTCTTC. J is TRBJ2-1 and V is TRBV7-2; a weak D match, TRBD1 (7 bases). There are 15 residues in the CDR3. Germline V gene data show CDR1 as SGHTA and CDR2 as FQGNSA. Trimming took 5 bases from V and 7 from J, leaving 18 bases between them.

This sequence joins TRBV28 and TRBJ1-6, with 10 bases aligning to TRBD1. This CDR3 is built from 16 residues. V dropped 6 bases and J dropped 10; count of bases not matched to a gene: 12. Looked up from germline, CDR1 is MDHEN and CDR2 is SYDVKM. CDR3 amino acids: CASRARTGGSDSPLHF. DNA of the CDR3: TGTGCCAGCAGGGCCCGGACAGGGGGTTCGGACTCACCCCTCCACTTT.

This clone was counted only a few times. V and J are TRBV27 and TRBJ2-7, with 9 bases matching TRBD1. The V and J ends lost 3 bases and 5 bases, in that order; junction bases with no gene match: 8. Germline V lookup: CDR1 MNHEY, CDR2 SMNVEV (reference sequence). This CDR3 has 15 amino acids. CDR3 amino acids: CASSFLQGAGNEQYF. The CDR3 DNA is TGTGCCAGCAGTTTTCTACAGGGGGCCGGGAACGAGCAGTACTTC.

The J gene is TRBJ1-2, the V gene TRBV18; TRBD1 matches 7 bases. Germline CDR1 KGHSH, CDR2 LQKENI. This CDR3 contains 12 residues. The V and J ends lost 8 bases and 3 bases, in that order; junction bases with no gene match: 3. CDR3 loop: CASAQGYYGYTF. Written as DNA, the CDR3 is TGTGCCAGCGCACAGGGGTACTATGGCTACACCTTC.

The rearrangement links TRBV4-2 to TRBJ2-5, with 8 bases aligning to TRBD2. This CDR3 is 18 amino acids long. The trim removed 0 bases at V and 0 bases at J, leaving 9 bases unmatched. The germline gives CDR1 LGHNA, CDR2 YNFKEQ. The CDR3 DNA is TGTGCCAGCAGCCAAGAGGGAACGGGGGGGCCGAACCAAGAGACCCAGTACTTC. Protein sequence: CASSQEGTGGPNQETQYF.

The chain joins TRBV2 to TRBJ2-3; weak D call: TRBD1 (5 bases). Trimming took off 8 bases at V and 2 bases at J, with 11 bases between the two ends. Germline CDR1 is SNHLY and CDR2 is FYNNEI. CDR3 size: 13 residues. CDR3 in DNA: TGTGCCAGCCTGGACACCCCCACAGATACGCAGTATTTT. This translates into CASLDTPTDTQYF.

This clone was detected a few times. For the CDR3, the DNA is TGTGCCACAAAGACAGGGGGTCTAGCGGATACGCAGTATTTT. Translating it yields CATKTGGLADTQYF. The genes are TRBV6-6 and TRBJ2-3; TRBD1 matches at 9 bases. The CDR3 loop spans 14 amino acids. Germline V CDR1 and CDR2: MNHNY, SVGAGI (reference sequence). V gave up 10 bases and J gave up 6 bases; unmatched junction bases: 11.

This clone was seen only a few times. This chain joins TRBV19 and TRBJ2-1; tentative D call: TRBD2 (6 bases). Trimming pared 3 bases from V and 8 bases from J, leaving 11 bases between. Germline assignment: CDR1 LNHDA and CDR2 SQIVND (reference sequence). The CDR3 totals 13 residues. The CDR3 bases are TGTGCCAGTAGTATCTCAAGGAGGGATGAGCAGTTCTTC. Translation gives CASSISRRDEQFF.